This T cell receptor (beta chain) originates from a study of blood T cell repertoires in COVID-19 (dated by TCRdb to about 2020). About the full investigation: The collaborator samples originated in the United States, Italy and Spain and spanned the acute and convalescent phases of COVID-19. The prospective study material was composed of cDNA or gDNA derived from T cells, B-cell-depleted T cells, or PBMCs. The repertoires were made available in a free public database intended to serve as a resource for research on the immune response to SARS-CoV-2. Where available, HLA class I and class II types were taken from metadata supplied by the sample provider and were not determined by assay-based typing. Deeply sampled blood TCRbeta repertoires from subjects exposed to, actively infected with, or recovered from COVID-19 were included in the dataset. The sample metadata nearly always contained a de-identified subject ID, COVID-19 status, age in years and sex. The samples were drawn from the first 160 participants of the ongoing ImmuneRACE study and from 1,254 subjects provided by 6 global collaborators. Beyond this particular receptor, the publication reports: The amount of clinical and demographic metadata varied by source and participant and was provided uncurated.

The collaborating institutions used their own protocols to collect whole blood in K2EDTA tubes. For TCRbeta analysis, collaborators shipped samples in one of three forms: frozen whole blood, isolated PBMCs, or DNA extracted from either of those sample types. This clone was detected once. Its antigen is still unknown. The record has no base qualities; no much larger clone is one base away. The germline V and J ends show losses of 0 bases and 5 bases respectively, and no gene match explains 4 bases of the junction. The CDR3, cysteine through phenylalanine, is 14 amino acids long. The DNA shown is the 42-base CDR3, in frame from base 1. Sequences LNHNV (CDR1) and YYDKDF (CDR2) are obtained from the germline V gene (reference sequence). The immunoSEQ Assay, a bias-controlled multiplex PCR, was used to amplify TCRbeta CDR3 regions from genomic DNA. Per the source publication's procedure: The number of nucleated cells in each sample was estimated by amplification of reference gene primers within the assay. Sequence reads were collapsed and filtered to measure the absolute abundance of every unique TCRbeta CDR3 rearrangement. Productive Simpson clonality was computed per sample as the square root of Simpson's diversity index over productive rearrangements. TCRdb stores this immuneACCESS table with in-frame sequences only. Part of the clones is absent; in the studies checked, under half of the shortfall reflects unresolved V genes, and no reason is known for the rest. V and J calls and clone size follow that table, whereas D and trimming were derived from the DNA. The sample table lists 78,000 or so clones, roughly 80% of them with a count of one. The top ten clones comprise roughly 6% of the sample.

The receptor comes from a woman in her fifties or sixties with acute or convalescent COVID-19. The source material was peripheral blood. This chain joins TRBV15 to TRBJ2-7; 7 middle bases align to TRBD2. The CDR3 region has the sequence CATSRELATNEQYF. Read as DNA, the sequence is TGTGCCACCAGCAGAGAACTAGCGACCAACGAGCAGTACTTC.